This T cell receptor (beta chain) was recorded in a study of blood T cell repertoires in COVID-19. Study-level background: Some COVID-19 samples were acute and others convalescent; all came from the United States, Italy and Spain.

This table comes from immunoSEQ multiplex PCR, and its TCRdb copy is limited to in-frame clones, with some not included. Of 150,000 to 200,000 clones listed, about 85% are singletons. V gave up 0 bases and J gave up 2 bases; unmatched junction bases: 0. This CDR3 has 16 residues. Looked up from germline, CDR1 is SGHTA and CDR2 is FQGNSA. This chain joins TRBV7-2 and TRBJ2-1, with TRBD2 matching over 11 bases. This receptor was identified in a human donor with acute or convalescent COVID-19. The donor label of this sample is uncertain. Sequences were obtained from peripheral blood. The CDR3 here is CASSLASGGAYNEQFF. The CDR3 nucleotides are TGTGCCAGCAGCTTAGCTAGCGGGGGGGCCTACAATGAGCAGTTCTTC.